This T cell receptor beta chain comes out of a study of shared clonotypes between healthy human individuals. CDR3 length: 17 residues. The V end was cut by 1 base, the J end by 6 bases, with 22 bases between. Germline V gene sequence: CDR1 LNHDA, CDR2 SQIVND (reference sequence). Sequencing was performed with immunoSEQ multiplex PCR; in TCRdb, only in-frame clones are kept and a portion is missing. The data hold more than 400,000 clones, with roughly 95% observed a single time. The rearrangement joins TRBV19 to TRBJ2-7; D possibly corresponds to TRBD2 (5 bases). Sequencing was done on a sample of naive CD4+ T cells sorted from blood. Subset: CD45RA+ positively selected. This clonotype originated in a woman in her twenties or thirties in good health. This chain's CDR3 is CASSIVAFRGRMAEQYF. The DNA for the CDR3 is TGTGCCAGTAGTATAGTCGCCTTCCGGGGTAGGATGGCCGAGCAGTACTTC.